Below are 10 T cell receptor beta chains sequenced from a single sample in a study of T cell changes during pregnancy in multiple sclerosis. Produced via immunoSEQ multiplex PCR; TCRdb's table is partial and in-frame only. The table lists 65,000 to 85,000 clones, about 90% of them singletons. This specimen consisted of peripheral blood, obtained after pregnancy. The receptors derive from a female donor with multiple sclerosis, enrolled in a pregnancy study.

The rearrangement uses TRBV5-6 and TRBJ2-3; TRBD1 aligns across 7 bases. Germline-derived CDR1 and CDR2 are SGHDT and YYEEEE. With V trimmed by 4 bases and J by 4 bases, 6 bases remained unmatched. There are 14 residues in the CDR3. The CDR3 here is CASSLTGWADTQYF. The CDR3, as DNA: TGTGCCAGCAGCCTGACAGGGTGGGCAGATACGCAGTATTTT.

The rearrangement links TRBV7-3 to TRBJ2-2, with D possibly being TRBD2 (6 bases). The V end was cut by 5 bases, the J end by 1 base, with 11 bases between. This CDR3 contains 15 residues. Germline CDR1 and CDR2: SGHTA and FQGTGA. The CDR3 is CASSTTSRNTGELFF. Written as DNA, the CDR3 is TGTGCCAGCAGCACCACTAGCAGGAACACCGGGGAGCTGTTTTTT.

V gene TRBV7-9 combines with J gene TRBJ2-3, with 10 positions matching TRBD1. CDR3 size: 15 residues. Per the germline V gene, CDR1 is SEHNR and CDR2 is FQNEAQ (reference sequence). V was pared by 2 bases and J by 9 bases, with 8 bases of the junction left unmatched. The CDR3 region has the DNA TGTGCCAGCAGCTTAAGAGGGGACAGGGGCTTAACGCAGTATTTT. This codes for CASSLRGDRGLTQYF.

The V and J genes are TRBV10-3 and TRBJ2-7; 10 bases agree with TRBD1. Germline assignment: CDR1 ENHRY and CDR2 SYGVKD. V shed 6 bases, J shed 4 bases, and the junction held 6 bases outside the gene matches. The length of the CDR3 is 14 residues. The CDR3 DNA follows: TGTGCCATCAGCCCGGGACAGGGGATGTACGAGCAGTACTTC. Translating it yields CAISPGQGMYEQYF.

The chain employs TRBV4-1 and TRBJ2-2, with D possibly being TRBD2 (6 bases). There are 15 residues in the CDR3. The germline V gene encodes CDR1 MGHRA and CDR2 YSYEKL. The V and J ends lost 0 bases and 6 bases respectively, with 11 bases between them. CDR3: CASSQDGWGAGELFF. The CDR3 coding sequence is TGCGCCAGCAGCCAAGACGGTTGGGGGGCCGGGGAGCTGTTTTTT.

This rearrangement joins TRBV9 to TRBJ1-2, with 8 bases aligning to TRBD1. The CDR3 is 20 amino acids. The germline V gene encodes CDR1 SGDLS and CDR2 YYNGEE. The junction had 21 bases not matched to a gene; V was cut back by 4 bases and J by 1 base. CDR3 sequence: CASSLRYEGQGAIDNYGYTF. CDR3 sequence (DNA): TGTGCCAGCAGCCTACGTTATGAGGGGCAGGGGGCAATTGATAACTATGGCTACACCTTC.

This chain joins TRBV6-5 and TRBJ2-7; 7 nucleotides match TRBD1. This CDR3 region has 15 residues. The germline V gene has CDR1 MNHEY and CDR2 SVGAGI. Trimming at V came to 7 bases and at J to 3 bases, leaving 12 bases not matched to a gene. CDR3 in DNA: TGTGCCAGCACAATCACCCAAGGGGGCGGCTACGAGCAGTACTTC. Its protein product is CASTITQGGGYEQYF.

The V gene is TRBV7-6, the J gene TRBJ1-2; D possibly corresponds to TRBD1 (6 bases). The CDR3 contains 14 residues. Germline V CDR1 and CDR2: SGHVS, FNYEAQ. Trimming removed 5 bases at V and 7 bases at J, with 17 bases between. CDR3 coding DNA: TGTGCCAGCAGCCCCGGGACACCGAGCGGTGGCTACACCTTC. Residues: CASSPGTPSGGYTF.

The rearrangement joins TRBV2 to TRBJ1-5; 7 nucleotides align to TRBD1. This CDR3 has 14 amino acids. With V trimmed by 6 bases and J by 0 bases, 2 bases remained unmatched. Germline V gene lookup returns CDR1 SNHLY and CDR2 FYNNEI. CDR3 protein: CASRGDSSNQPQHF. The CDR3, as DNA: TGTGCCAGCAGAGGGGACAGTAGCAATCAGCCCCAGCATTTT.

This clone has more than one count but fewer than ten. The chain carries TRBV25-1 and TRBJ1-2; the match to TRBD1 covers 8 bases. The length of the CDR3 is 12 residues. The ends lost 5 bases at V and 8 bases at J; junction bases unmatched: 4. In germline, CDR1 is MGHDK, CDR2 SYGVNS. In nucleotides, the CDR3 is TGTGCCAGCAGTTTGACAGGGGAAGGCTACACCTTC. Protein: CASSLTGEGYTF.